The 20 T cell receptor beta chains in this list originate from one sample, sequenced in a study of Ad26.COV2.S vaccination and SARS-CoV-2 variants. Generated by immunoSEQ multiplex PCR, the TCRdb table keeps only in-frame clones and is missing some. The data hold a few hundred thousand clones, with around 86% observed a single time. Indicated treatment: around 19 received Ad26.COV2.S at low or high dose, single or two shots; roughly five received placebo; per-sample allocation not given. Sampling was performed 63 days after the first vaccine or placebo injection. This specimen consisted of peripheral blood, obtained in a trial of Ad26.COV2.S vaccine versus placebo. Source of these receptors: a person aged 18-65 years who received the Ad26.COV2.S COVID-19 vaccine or a placebo.

The gene calls are TRBV15 and TRBJ2-7; TRBD2 matches 8 bases. Trimming removed 3 bases from V and 1 base from J; junction bases left unmatched: 8. The CDR3 is 16 residues long. Germline CDR1 is LNHNV and CDR2 is YYDKDF (reference sequence). For the CDR3, the DNA is TGTGCCACCAGCAGGCCTCTTAGCGGGGAGTCCTACGAGCAGTACTTC. Amino acids: CATSRPLSGESYEQYF.

The rearrangement links TRBV3-1 (or the pseudogene TRBV3-2) to TRBJ1-6, with D hard to call. Per germline, CDR1 LGHDT and CDR2 YNNKEL (reference sequence). Between the trimmed V and J ends, which lost 0 bases and 6 bases, there was a span of 9 bases. This CDR3 contains 15 residues. CDR3 bases: TGTGCCAGCAGCCAAGACAACCGGCGTAATTCACCCCTCCACTTT. It specifies CASSQDNRRNSPLHF.

The chain recombines TRBV11-2 with TRBJ1-1; D uncertain. Germline V lookup: CDR1 SGHAT, CDR2 FQNNGV. Trimming stripped 5 bases from V and 3 bases from J, with 16 bases between. This CDR3 spans 15 amino acids. The CDR3 is CASSARPRPDTEAFF. CDR3 DNA: TGTGCCAGCAGCGCCAGGCCCCGGCCAGACACTGAAGCTTTCTTT.

The rearrangement joins TRBV6-2 or TRBV6-3 to TRBJ2-7, with a tentative D call TRBD1 (6 bases). The germline CDR1 and CDR2 sequences are MNHEY and SVGEGT. V was cut by 3 bases and J by 7 bases, with 16 bases left in between. The CDR3 consists of 14 residues. The DNA of the CDR3 is TGTGCCAGCAGTTATCCGGGACATAGCGTAGAGCAGTACTTC. Its translation: CASSYPGHSVEQYF.

The chain has TRBV19 and TRBJ1-3, with D uncertain. The V end lost 7 bases, the J end lost 1 base, and 11 bases lay between the germline ends. CDR1 LNHDA and CDR2 SQIVND come from the germline V gene (reference sequence). The length of the CDR3 is 14 residues. CDR3 in amino acids: CASKPSTSGNTIYF. DNA for the CDR3: TGTGCCAGTAAGCCTTCGACGTCTGGAAACACCATATATTTT.

The chain recombines TRBV12-3 or TRBV12-4 with TRBJ1-2; D is possibly TRBD1 (5 bases). The CDR3 is made up of 12 amino acids. Trimming pared 7 bases from V and 5 bases from J, leaving 11 bases between. The CDR3 loop is CASTLGGYGYTF. The CDR3 nucleotides read TGTGCCAGCACCCTCGGGGGGTATGGCTACACCTTC.

The V and J genes are TRBV21-1 and TRBJ2-6; the D call TRBD2 from the table was never checked on the DNA. TRBV21-1 is an annotated pseudogene. The CDR3 totals 18 residues. In DNA, the CDR3 is TGTGCCAGCAGCAAAGAGGGCAAACGGGGCTCTGGGGCCAACGTCCTGACTTTC. Its translation is CASSKEGKRGSGANVLTF.

The rearrangement uses TRBV5-1 and TRBJ2-2; tentative D call: TRBD2 (5 bases). Per germline, CDR1 SGHRS and CDR2 YFSETQ. The V gene lost 4 bases and the J gene lost 7 bases, with 20 bases spanning the gap. This CDR3 is built from 16 residues. The CDR3 reads CASSTRTGPALGELFF. The DNA for the CDR3 is TGCGCCAGCAGCACGAGGACTGGGCCCGCTCTCGGGGAGCTGTTTTTT.

CDR3 coding DNA: TGTGCCAGCAGACCCGGGCGGACAGGACCCGGAGAGCAGTACTTC. Amino acids: CASRPGRTGPGEQYF. This chain links TRBV6-5 with TRBJ2-7, with 7 bases identical to TRBD1. The junction had 15 bases not matched to a gene; V was cut back by 6 bases and J by 7 bases. The germline V gene has CDR1 MNHEY and CDR2 SVGAGI. The CDR3 is made up of 15 amino acids.

The V gene is TRBV3-1 (or the pseudogene TRBV3-2), the J gene TRBJ2-1, with D possibly matching TRBD2 (5 bases). Per the germline V gene, CDR1 is LGHDT and CDR2 is YNNKEL (reference sequence). Between the trimmed V and J ends, which lost 4 bases and 6 bases, there was a span of 13 bases. The CDR3 is made up of 14 amino acids. CDR3 amino acids: CASSPARAGNEQFF. The CDR3 nucleotides are TGTGCCAGCAGCCCCGCGAGGGCGGGCAATGAGCAGTTCTTC.

The chain links TRBV3-1 (or the pseudogene TRBV3-2) to TRBJ2-1; a weak D match, TRBD2 (6 bases). This CDR3 comprises 17 residues. V dropped 0 bases and J dropped 9 bases, with 21 bases sitting between them. Germline V gene data show CDR1 as LGHDT and CDR2 as YNNKEL (reference sequence). Written as DNA, the CDR3 is TGTGCCAGCAGCCAAGATAGGCTTGGCGGGGTTGAGGTTGAGCAGTTCTTC. Translating it yields CASSQDRLGGVEVEQFF.

The chain joins TRBV6-5 to TRBJ2-7; a possible D gene is TRBD1 (6 bases). CDR1 MNHEY and CDR2 SVGAGI come from the germline V gene. The CDR3 sequence is 14 residues long. The V end was cut by 6 bases, the J end by 7 bases, with 19 bases between. Written as DNA, the CDR3 is TGTGCCAGCAGCTACGGCCTGAACAGGGAAGAGCAGTACTTC. It is translated as CASSYGLNREEQYF.

The V gene is TRBV7-6, the J gene TRBJ2-1; either TRBD1 or TRBD2 may fit D (7 bases each). Germline V lookup: CDR1 SGHVS, CDR2 FNYEAQ. V was pared by 5 bases and J by 3 bases, with 14 bases between. The CDR3 contains 15 residues. The CDR3 sequence is CASSRGRGLYNEQFF. The CDR3 DNA sequence: TGTGCCAGCAGCCGAGGGAGGGGGCTCTACAATGAGCAGTTCTTC.

The rearrangement uses TRBV4-1 and TRBJ2-3; no firm D call. The V end was cut by 0 bases, the J end by 2 bases, with 12 bases between. Germline V lookup: CDR1 MGHRA, CDR2 YSYEKL. The CDR3 runs 16 residues. CDR3 region: CASSQDPFESTDTQYF. The CDR3 DNA reads as TGCGCCAGCAGCCAAGATCCGTTTGAATCCACAGATACGCAGTATTTT.

The gene calls are TRBV28 and TRBJ1-2; 7 bases line up with TRBD1. The V gene's germline CDR1 is MDHEN and CDR2 SYDVKM. With 3 bases clipped from V and 4 bases from J, the junction kept 5 bases outside the gene matches. The CDR3 spans 14 residues. In DNA form, the CDR3 reads TGTGCCAGCAGTTTTGGGACAGCGATCTATGGCTACACCTTC. It yields the protein CASSFGTAIYGYTF.

The V call is TRBV19, the J call TRBJ1-2; maybe TRBD1 (5 bases). Germline lookup yields CDR1 LNHDA and CDR2 SQIVND (reference sequence). Trimming removed 3 bases at V and 8 bases at J, with 10 bases between. This CDR3 is 12 amino acids long. The CDR3 nucleotides read TGTGCCAGTAGTATCCGACAGCTAGGCTACACCTTC. Translated: CASSIRQLGYTF.

V usage is TRBV27 and J usage is TRBJ2-7; D not resolved. Germline CDR1 reads MNHEY; CDR2 reads SMNVEV (reference sequence). The CDR3 has 11 amino acids. Trimming shortened V by 8 bases and J by 3 bases, and 8 bases separated the two germline ends. This CDR3 reads CASGLDYEQYF. Here the CDR3 DNA reads TGTGCCAGCGGCTTGGACTACGAGCAGTACTTC.

The V gene is TRBV25-1, the J gene TRBJ2-2, with 7 positions matching TRBD2. The ends lost 4 bases at V and 1 base at J; junction bases unmatched: 3. Looked up from germline, CDR1 is MGHDK and CDR2 is SYGVNS. CDR3 length equals 15 residues. CDR3 nucleotide sequence: TGTGCCAGCAGTGCCATAGCGGGGAACACCGGGGAGCTGTTTTTT. As protein: CASSAIAGNTGELFF. The whole variable domain, filled in from reference TRBV25-1 and TRBJ2-2, reads EADIYQTPRYLVIGTGKKITLECSQTMGHDKMYWYQQDPGMELHLIHYSYGVNSTEKGDLSSESTVSRIRTEHFPLTLESARPSHTSQYLCASSAIAGNTGELFFGEGSRLTVL.

The chain recombines TRBV6-2 or TRBV6-3 with TRBJ2-6; D may be TRBD2 (6 bases). Germline CDR1 MNHEY, CDR2 SVGEGT. Trimming took off 3 bases at V and 0 bases at J, with 18 bases between the two ends. The CDR3 length is 19 residues. The CDR3 reads CASSYDRTWDFSGANVLTF. The CDR3 bases are TGTGCCAGCAGTTATGACCGAACTTGGGACTTCTCTGGGGCCAACGTCCTGACTTTC.

This chain links TRBV28 with TRBJ1-1; 7 bases are a match to TRBD1. Germline trimming cut 8 bases from V and 9 bases from J; bases unmatched to any gene: 3. The CDR3 spans 10 residues. Germline CDR1 is MDHEN and CDR2 is SYDVKM. CDR3 sequence (DNA): TGTGCCAGCGGGGACAGTCAAGCTTTCTTT. Protein sequence: CASGDSQAFF.